One and the same sample provided the 27 T cell receptor beta chains below, sequenced in a study of T cell changes during pregnancy in multiple sclerosis. Here immunoSEQ multiplex PCR was the method, and the copy in TCRdb shows in-frame clones only, minus some. The profile shows about 59,000 clones, 90% to 95% of them singletons. The sample here was CD8+ T cells from peripheral blood mononuclear cells, taken after pregnancy. The source is a female donor with multiple sclerosis, enrolled in a pregnancy study.

Here the CDR3 reads CASSLEGASSYEQYF. CDR3 DNA sequence: TGTGCCAGCAGCTTAGAAGGGGCCAGCTCCTACGAGCAGTACTTC. The chain joins TRBV7-9 to TRBJ2-7; TRBD1 might be the D (5 bases). CDR1 is SEHNR, CDR2 FQNEAQ, per germline (reference sequence). There are 15 residues in the CDR3. Trimming pared 1 base from V and 0 bases from J, leaving 10 bases between. The full variable domain, rest sourced from reference TRBV7-9 and TRBJ2-7, is DTGVSQNPRHKITKRGQNVTFRCDPISEHNRLYWYRQTLGQGPEFLTYFQNEAQLEKSRLLSDRFSAERPKGSFSTLEIQRTEQGDSAMYLCASSLEGASSYEQYFGPGTRLTVT.

The chain combines TRBV4-2 with TRBJ2-1; TRBD2 is a possible D gene (6 bases). Looked up from germline, CDR1 is LGHNA and CDR2 is YNFKEQ. This CDR3 is built from 16 residues. V lost 0 bases and J 0 bases, leaving 9 bases between the germline ends. CDR3 sequence reads: CASSQDGRSSYNEQFF. CDR3 sequence (DNA): TGTGCCAGCAGCCAAGATGGGAGGAGCTCCTACAATGAGCAGTTCTTC.

In DNA form, the CDR3 reads TGCAGCGTTACCCGGGACAGTTCCTACGAGCAGTACTTC. It translates to CSVTRDSSYEQYF. The chain joins TRBV29-1 to TRBJ2-5; 7 nucleotides align to TRBD1. The J call is in doubt because the DNA end fits TRBJ2-7 better. Germline V lookup: CDR1 SQVTM, CDR2 ANQGSEA. The CDR3 sequence is 13 residues long.

The V call is TRBV19, the J call TRBJ1-1; 7 bases match TRBD1. The CDR3 consists of 15 residues. Looked up from germline, CDR1 is LNHDA and CDR2 is SQIVND (reference sequence). Trimming at V came to 3 bases and at J to 2 bases, leaving 6 bases not matched to a gene. This CDR3 is CASSIGTVDNTEAFF. Written as DNA, the CDR3 is TGTGCCAGTAGTATTGGGACAGTCGATAACACTGAAGCTTTCTTT.

This clone was observed once. The rearrangement joins TRBV29-1 to TRBJ2-3; 12 nucleotides align to TRBD2. The CDR3 totals 20 residues. The trim removed 7 bases at V and 1 base at J, leaving 21 bases unmatched. CDR1 is SQVTM and CDR2 is ANQGSEA in the germline V gene. As DNA, the CDR3 is TGCAGCGCCGAACCAAGGACTAGCGGGATCCTAAGGGGGGGCACAGATACGCAGTATTTT. As protein: CSAEPRTSGILRGGTDTQYF.

V is TRBV2 and J is TRBJ2-5; 15 nucleotides match TRBD2. The CDR3 is 17 amino acids. Germline CDR1 is SNHLY and CDR2 is FYNNEI. Trimming removed 3 bases from V and 5 bases from J; junction bases left unmatched: 7. CDR3 DNA sequence: TGTGCCAGCAGTGAGGGGACTAGCGGGGGGTCCGAGGAGACCCAGTACTTC. Residues: CASSEGTSGGSEETQYF. Supplemented by reference TRBV2 and TRBJ2-5, the full variable domain reads EPEVTQTPSHQVTQMGQEVILRCVPISNHLYFYWYRQILGQKVEFLVSFYNNEISEKSEIFDDQFSVERPDGSNFTLKIRSTKLEDSAMYFCASSEGTSGGSEETQYFGPGTRLLVL.

The chain has TRBV27 and TRBJ2-7, with TRBD1 as a possible D gene (6 bases). V lost 6 bases to trimming and J lost 9 bases, with 15 bases between them. The CDR3 sequence is 12 residues long. The germline V gene encodes CDR1 MNHEY and CDR2 SMNVEV (reference sequence). The CDR3: CASRGLGASQYF. In DNA form, the CDR3 reads TGTGCCAGCAGGGGGCTGGGGGCTTCGCAGTACTTC.

This rearrangement joins TRBV18 to TRBJ1-2; D ambiguous. There are 15 residues in the CDR3. The V end was cut by 2 bases, the J end by 4 bases, with 14 bases between. CDR1 is KGHSH, CDR2 LQKENI, per germline. CDR3 in amino acids: CASSPTASDGYGYTF. For the CDR3, the DNA is TGTGCCAGCTCACCAACAGCCTCCGATGGCTATGGCTACACCTTC.

This chain connects TRBV5-4 to TRBJ2-7; no firm D call. This CDR3 contains 12 residues. Germline lookup yields CDR1 SGHNT and CDR2 YYREEE (reference sequence). Between the trimmed V and J ends, which lost 0 bases and 6 bases, there was a span of 7 bases. The CDR3 loop is CASSLGLAEQYF. The CDR3 nucleotides read TGTGCCAGCAGCTTGGGGCTCGCCGAGCAGTACTTC.

The chain employs TRBV7-8 and TRBJ2-7; maybe TRBD2 (6 bases). The CDR3 consists of 14 residues. Germline lookup yields CDR1 SGHVS and CDR2 FQNEAQ. The V end was cut by 0 bases, the J end by 6 bases, with 12 bases between. CDR3 residues: CASSLAGTGREQYF. The CDR3 coding sequence is TGTGCCAGCAGCTTAGCCGGGACTGGCCGCGAGCAGTACTTC.

This chain links TRBV27 with TRBJ2-1; D is possibly TRBD1 (5 bases). CDR1 MNHEY and CDR2 SMNVEV come from the germline V gene (reference sequence). CDR3 length: 15 residues. V was cut by 2 bases and J by 4 bases, with 12 bases left in between. The CDR3 is CASSLLDRGYNEQFF. In nucleotides, the CDR3 is TGTGCCAGCAGTTTACTCGACAGAGGATACAATGAGCAGTTCTTC.

This clone has just one count. V gene TRBV30 combines with J gene TRBJ1-2; 7 bases align to TRBD1. The germline V gene encodes CDR1 GTSNPN and CDR2 SVGIG (reference sequence). The CDR3 is made up of 11 amino acids. With V trimmed by 5 bases and J by 8 bases, 5 bases remained unmatched. DNA for the CDR3: TGTGCCTGGGCTGCGACAGGGGGCTACACCTTC. It is translated as CAWAATGGYTF. Full variable domain (missing parts from reference TRBV30 and TRBJ1-2): SQTIHQWPATLVQPVGSPLSLECTVEGTSNPNLYWYRQAAGRGLQLLFYSVGIGQISSEVPQNLSASRPQDRQFILSSKKLLLSDSGFYLCAWAATGGYTFGSGTRLTVV.

The chain links TRBV4-1 to TRBJ2-7, with D tentatively TRBD2 (6 bases). CDR3 size: 15 residues. The V gene lost 2 bases and the J gene lost 6 bases, with 17 bases spanning the gap. Germline V CDR1 and CDR2: MGHRA, YSYEKL. CDR3 DNA sequence: TGCGCCAGCAGCCAAAGGGACTCCGTGTGGAGCGAGCAGTACTTC. This codes for CASSQRDSVWSEQYF.

This clone was observed once. J is TRBJ1-1 and V is TRBV27; 7 bases line up with TRBD1. Germline lookup yields CDR1 MNHEY and CDR2 SMNVEV (reference sequence). CDR3 length: 15 amino acids. The V segment lost 5 bases and the J segment 0 bases; nucleotides outside the gene matches: 6. CDR3: CASSTLTGLNTEAFF. The CDR3 bases are TGTGCCAGCAGTACCTTGACAGGGCTGAACACTGAAGCTTTCTTT.

The chain recombines TRBV11-2 with TRBJ2-5; D remains ambiguous. V gave up 1 base and J gave up 1 base, with 7 bases separating them. Germline V CDR1 and CDR2: SGHAT, FQNNGV. The CDR3 contains 14 residues. CDR3 sequence reads: CASSLGYGQETQYF. CDR3 DNA: TGTGCCAGCAGCTTAGGATACGGCCAAGAGACCCAGTACTTC.

This clone was observed a handful of times. The rearrangement uses TRBV11-2 and TRBJ1-1, with no clear D. Germline CDR1 is SGHAT and CDR2 is FQNNGV. Trimming left V 1 base short and J 6 bases short, with 6 bases between. The CDR3 consists of 12 residues. The CDR3 loop reads CASSLVASEAFF. The CDR3, as DNA: TGTGCCAGCAGCTTAGTAGCTTCTGAAGCTTTCTTT.

The chain couples TRBV10-1 to TRBJ2-7, with 9 positions matching TRBD2. Germline assignment: CDR1 WNHNN and CDR2 SYGVQD (reference sequence). V gave up 0 bases and J gave up 4 bases; unmatched junction bases: 4. The length of the CDR3 is 15 residues. CDR3 in DNA: TGCGCCAGCAGTGAGTCTCCTAGCGGGACGTACGAGCAGTACTTC. This encodes CASSESPSGTYEQYF.

This chain links TRBV30 with TRBJ2-7, with 7 bases aligning to TRBD2. Trimming at V came to 1 base and at J to 3 bases, leaving 6 bases not matched to a gene. CDR3 length: 14 amino acids. Germline CDR1 GTSNPN, CDR2 SVGIG (reference sequence). CDR3 protein: CAWSGAGVGYEQYF. The CDR3 nucleotides read TGTGCCTGGAGTGGGGCGGGGGTCGGCTACGAGCAGTACTTC.

This chain uses TRBV5-4 with TRBJ2-5; TRBD1 is a possible D gene (6 bases). The germline V gene encodes CDR1 SGHNT and CDR2 YYREEE (reference sequence). The CDR3 length is 16 residues. Trimming cost V 2 bases and J 1 base, with 15 bases left between them. The CDR3 loop reads CASSFPQQGAQETQYF. The CDR3 DNA is TGTGCCAGCAGCTTCCCCCAACAGGGAGCCCAAGAGACCCAGTACTTC. The whole variable domain, filled in from reference TRBV5-4 and TRBJ2-5, reads ETGVTQSPTHLIKTRGQQVTLRCSSQSGHNTVSWYQQALGQGPQFIFQYYREEENGRGNFPPRFSGLQFPNYSSELNVNALELDDSALYLCASSFPQQGAQETQYFGPGTRLLVL.

The genes are TRBV2 and TRBJ1-4; D gene ambiguous. Trimming took 11 bases from V and 2 from J, leaving 24 bases between them. The CDR3 runs 17 residues. CDR1 is SNHLY and CDR2 is FYNNEI in the germline V gene. The CDR3 DNA reads as TGTGCCGGCACCGCCCCATCCGCAGTTTCTACTAATGAAAAACTGTTTTTT. Its protein product is CAGTAPSAVSTNEKLFF.

V usage is TRBV27 and J usage is TRBJ2-7; D is unresolved. The V and J ends lost 4 bases and 5 bases respectively, with 6 bases between them. The CDR3 contains 11 residues. Germline V gives CDR1 MNHEY, CDR2 SMNVEV (reference sequence). The CDR3 DNA reads TGTGCCAGCAGTTACGCGCACGAGCAGTACTTC. It encodes CASSYAHEQYF.

The chain has TRBV27 and TRBJ1-4, with 10 bases lining up with TRBD1. J lost 12 bases, V lost 5 bases, and 9 bases had no gene match. The CDR3 covers 14 residues. Germline V lookup: CDR1 MNHEY, CDR2 SMNVEV (reference sequence). The CDR3, as DNA: TGTGCCAGCAGTCCGAGGGACAGGGGTAGTGAACTGTTTTTT. Translating gives CASSPRDRGSELFF.

The chain couples TRBV5-1 to TRBJ1-2; 7 bases are a match to TRBD1. V lost 1 base and J lost 5; bases outside the gene matches: 2. CDR1 SGHRS and CDR2 YFSETQ come from the germline V gene. This CDR3 is built from 13 residues. The CDR3 bases are TGCGCCAGCAGCTTGAAGGGGGCATATGGCTACACCTTC. It specifies CASSLKGAYGYTF.

This chain uses TRBV10-3 with TRBJ2-1; maybe TRBD1 (6 bases). Germline loops: CDR1 ENHRY, CDR2 SYGVKD. CDR3 length equals 15 residues. Trimming shortened V by 5 bases and J by 0 bases, and 11 bases separated the two germline ends. The CDR3 loop is CAISPDSSSYNEQFF. In nucleotides, the CDR3 is TGTGCCATCAGTCCGGACAGTAGCTCCTACAATGAGCAGTTCTTC.

This clone was seen only once. The genes are TRBV11-2 and TRBJ2-1; perhaps TRBD2 as D (5 bases). Germline-derived CDR1 and CDR2 are SGHAT and FQNNGV. Trimming shortened V by 8 bases and J by 8 bases, and 19 bases separated the two germline ends. CDR3 length: 14 amino acids. The CDR3 region is CASEEDRRSDEQFF. The CDR3 nucleotides are TGTGCCAGCGAGGAAGATCGGAGGTCAGATGAGCAGTTCTTC.

J is TRBJ2-3 and V is TRBV2, with a possible D match to TRBD2 (5 bases). The germline V and J ends were trimmed by 4 bases and 2 bases, with 13 bases remaining between them. The germline gives CDR1 SNHLY, CDR2 FYNNEI. This CDR3 is built from 15 residues. CDR3 nucleotides: TGTGCCAGCAGTGGCGGGCCAGGACTCACAGATACGCAGTATTTT. It codes for CASSGGPGLTDTQYF.

V and J are TRBV18 and TRBJ1-1, with TRBD1 matching 7 bases. Per the germline V gene, CDR1 is KGHSH and CDR2 is LQKENI. CDR3 length equals 15 residues. Unmatched junction bases numbered 5, after V lost 3 bases and J lost 1 base. The CDR3 is CASSPLGQSNTEAFF. CDR3 DNA: TGTGCCAGCTCACCGTTGGGACAGTCGAACACTGAAGCTTTCTTT.